This T cell receptor (beta chain) was captured in a study of OX40 agonist ivuxolimab in advanced cancers. Across the whole study: Across the patients, intravenous ivuxolimab was delivered every 2 weeks at 0.01 to 10 mg/kg.

Collection of blood occurred at baseline, at cycle 4 day 1, and at cycle 7 day 1. Comment on this clone: The antigen is not known.

The CDR3 length is 14 residues. Per germline, CDR1 SGDLS and CDR2 YYNGEE. Trimming shortened V by 2 bases and J by 3 bases, and 8 bases separated the two germline ends. TCRdb's copy holds only in-frame clones and misses some; the assay was immunoSEQ multiplex PCR. In the table there are about 82,000 clones, 75% to 90% of which are singletons. General study points: The authors did not determine the antigen specificity of the expanded peripheral T cells.

The sequenced sample was CD4+ or CD8+ T cells sorted from blood, obtained in a trial of the OX40 agonist ivuxolimab. This receptor was taken from an adult with an advanced solid tumor such as melanoma, head and neck, liver or kidney cancer. The chain joins TRBV9 to TRBJ1-4; unclear D gene. The CDR3 spells CASSVHPANEKLFF. The DNA of the CDR3 is TGTGCCAGCAGCGTCCACCCGGCTAATGAAAAACTGTTTTTT. The entire variable domain, with the rest obtained from reference TRBV9 and TRBJ1-4, is as follows: DSGVTQTPKHLITATGQRVTLRCSPRSGDLSVYWYQQSLDQGLQFLIQYYNGEERAKGNILERFSAQQFPDLHSELNLSSLELGDSALYFCASSVHPANEKLFFGSGTQLSVL.